A selection of T cell receptor beta chains follows, all from one sample in a study of shared clonotypes between healthy human individuals. Sequenced by immunoSEQ multiplex PCR; TCRdb stores in-frame clones only, minus some. The table has over a million clones, 75% to 85% seen once. Sequenced material: memory CD4+ T cells from PBMCs. All receptors derive from a man between 18 and 29 years old in good health. Some clones in this sample may be carry-over from other donors' samples. The CDR3 runs from the conserved cysteine through the conserved F or W. D genes are given only for firm matches. Clone size is given for some rows only: seen once, a few or many times, or a class if the clone is expanded.

d_call,clone_size,j_call,v_call,cdr3_nt,cdr3_aa
TRBD1,-,TRBJ2-5,TRBV5-6,TGTGCCAGCAGCTCACAGGGGGCAGGTGAGACCCAGTACTTC,CASSSQGAGETQYF
TRBD2,-,TRBJ2-2,TRBV28,TGTGCCAGCAGACCCGGCGTAGCGGGAAGGGGGACCGGGGAGCTGTTTTTT,CASRPGVAGRGTGELFF
-,-,TRBJ2-1,TRBV28,TGTGCCAGCAGTTTAATCAAGTCGAGCGGGCGCTACAATGAGCAGTTCTTC,CASSLIKSSGRYNEQFF
-,-,TRBJ1-1,TRBV14,TGTGCCAGCAGCCAAGACCCACAGTCCACTGAAGCTTTCTTT,CASSQDPQSTEAFF
TRBD2,-,TRBJ2-1,TRBV6-6,TGTGCCAGCAGTGCCTCACTAGCGGGAGTTGGTGAGCAGTTCTTC,CASSASLAGVGEQFF
-,many,TRBJ2-5,TRBV20-1,TGCAGCGTAACAATTATGGAGACCCAGTACTTC,CSVTIMETQYF
TRBD1,-,TRBJ1-3,TRBV7-2,TGTGCCAGCAGCTCGACAGGGGGCCTTGGAAACACCATATATTTT,CASSSTGGLGNTIYF
TRBD2,-,TRBJ2-4,TRBV14,TGTGCCAGCAGCCAAGGGCAAGCGGGAGGGACACTAGCCAAAAACATTCAGTACTTC,CASSQGQAGGTLAKNIQYF
TRBD2,-,TRBJ2-1,TRBV18,TGTGCCAGCTCACCACGGACTAGCGGACTGAGCTCCTACAATGAGCAGTTCTTC,CASSPRTSGLSSYNEQFF
TRBD1,-,TRBJ2-3,TRBV28,TGTGCCAGCGAGGGACAGGGGGTACCCACAGATACGCAGTATTTT,CASEGQGVPTDTQYF
-,-,TRBJ1-2,TRBV4-2,TGTGCCAGCAGCCAAGATCCTGGGGCGAGGGGTGGCTACACCTTC,CASSQDPGARGGYTF
-,-,TRBJ1-1,TRBV7-6,TGTGCCAGCAGCCACCCGGACAGCTCTGAAGCTTTCTTT,CASSHPDSSEAFF
-,-,TRBJ1-4,TRBV6-5,TGTGCCAGCAGTAGGGGGTCTTCTCCTAATGAAAAACTGTTTTTT,CASSRGSSPNEKLFF
-,-,TRBJ1-2,TRBV28,TGTGCCAGCAGGGTCTCCTTGCCTGGCGGCTATGGCTACACCTTC,CASRVSLPGGYGYTF